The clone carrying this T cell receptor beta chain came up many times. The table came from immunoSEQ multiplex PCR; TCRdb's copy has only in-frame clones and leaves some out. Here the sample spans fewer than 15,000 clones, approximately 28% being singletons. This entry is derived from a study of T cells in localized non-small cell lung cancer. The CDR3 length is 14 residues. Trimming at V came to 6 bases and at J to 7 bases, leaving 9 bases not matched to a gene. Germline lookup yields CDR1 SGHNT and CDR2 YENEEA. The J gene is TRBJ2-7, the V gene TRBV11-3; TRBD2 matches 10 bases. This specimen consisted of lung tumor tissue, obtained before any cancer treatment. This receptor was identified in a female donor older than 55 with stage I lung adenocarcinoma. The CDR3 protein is CASSLLAGHSEQYF. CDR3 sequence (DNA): TGTGCCAGCAGTTTACTAGCGGGGCATTCGGAGCAGTACTTC. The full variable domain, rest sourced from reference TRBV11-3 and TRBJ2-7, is EAGVVQSPRYKIIEKKQPVAFWCNPISGHNTLYWYLQNLGQGPELLIRYENEEAVDDSQLPKDRFSAERLKGVDSTLKIQPAELGDSAVYLCASSLLAGHSEQYFGPGTRLTVT.